The following is a T cell receptor beta chain sequence with its context. Its antigen is undetermined. This sample is drawn from a study of shared clonotypes between healthy human individuals. As for the study in general: Aged between 18 and 49, the donors were a couple of women and three men. Study-level results: Naive subsets, compared against memory subsets, generally had larger estimated richness values. Though the depth was large, rarefaction showed that sorted-subset sequencing was incomplete.

On sorted subsets, replicate PCRs used 150 to 250 ng DNA, or tens of thousands of T cell genomes. Clones were read by immunoSEQ multiplex PCR, and TCRdb kept only the in-frame ones, dropping some. In the table there are 2 million to 2.5 million clones, 80% to 95% of which are singletons. The CDR3 is 15 amino acids. Germline trimming cut 3 bases from V and 9 bases from J; bases unmatched to any gene: 8. Germline assignment: CDR1 KGHSH and CDR2 LQKENI. The V call is TRBV18, the J call TRBJ2-1, with 10 bases that match TRBD2. Sequenced input: naive CD4+ T cells from PBMCs. Regarding subset: CD45RA+ positively selected. The TCR originated in a man between 18 and 35 years old in good health. Some clones in this sample may be carry-over from other donors' samples. The CDR3 sequence: CASSPQREGLGEQFF. In nucleotides, the CDR3 is TGTGCCAGCTCACCTCAGCGGGAGGGCTTGGGTGAGCAGTTCTTC. The full variable domain, in which reference TRBV18 and TRBJ2-1 provide the parts outside the CDR3, is NAGVMQNPRHLVRRRGQEARLRCSPMKGHSHVYWYRQLPEEGLKFMVYLQKENIIDESGMPKERFSAEFPKEGPSILRIQQVVRGDSAAYFCASSPQREGLGEQFFGPGTRLTVL.